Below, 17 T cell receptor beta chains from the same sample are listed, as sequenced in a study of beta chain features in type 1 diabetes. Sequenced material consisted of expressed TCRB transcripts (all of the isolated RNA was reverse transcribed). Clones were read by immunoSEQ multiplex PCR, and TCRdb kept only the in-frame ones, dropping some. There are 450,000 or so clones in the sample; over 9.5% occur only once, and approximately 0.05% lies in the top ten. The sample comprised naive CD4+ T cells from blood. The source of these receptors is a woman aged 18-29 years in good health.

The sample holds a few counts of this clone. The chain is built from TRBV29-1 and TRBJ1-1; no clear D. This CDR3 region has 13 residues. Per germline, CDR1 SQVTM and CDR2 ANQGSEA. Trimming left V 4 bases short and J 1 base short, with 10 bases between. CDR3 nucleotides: TGCAGCGTTGGCGGACCGAGGAACACTGAAGCTTTCTTT. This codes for CSVGGPRNTEAFF.

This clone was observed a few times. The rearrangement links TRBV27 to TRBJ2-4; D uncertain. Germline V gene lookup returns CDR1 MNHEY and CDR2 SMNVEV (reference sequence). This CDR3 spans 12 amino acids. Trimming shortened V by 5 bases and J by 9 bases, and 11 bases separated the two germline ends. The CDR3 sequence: CASSVLGGIQYF. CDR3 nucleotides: TGTGCCAGCAGTGTCCTGGGCGGCATTCAGTACTTC.

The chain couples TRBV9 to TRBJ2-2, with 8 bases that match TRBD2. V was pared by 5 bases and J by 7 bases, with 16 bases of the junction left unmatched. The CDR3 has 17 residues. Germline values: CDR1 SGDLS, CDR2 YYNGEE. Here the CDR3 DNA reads TGTGCCAGCAGTCCCCCCCTTGGCGGGAGGCGGGGCGGGGAGCTGTTTTTT. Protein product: CASSPPLGGRRGGELFF.

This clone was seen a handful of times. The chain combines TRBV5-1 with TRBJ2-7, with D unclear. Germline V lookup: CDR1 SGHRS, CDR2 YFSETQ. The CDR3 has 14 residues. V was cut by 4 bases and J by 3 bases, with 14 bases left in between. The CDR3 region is CASSLNFRDYEQYF. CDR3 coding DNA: TGCGCCAGCAGCCTAAACTTTAGGGACTACGAGCAGTACTTC.

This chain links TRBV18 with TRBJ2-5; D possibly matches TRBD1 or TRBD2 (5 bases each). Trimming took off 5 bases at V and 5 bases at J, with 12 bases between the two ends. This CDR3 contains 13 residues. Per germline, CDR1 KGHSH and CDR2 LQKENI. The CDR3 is CASSSGPGETQYF. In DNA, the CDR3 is TGTGCCAGCTCATCGGGGCCAGGGGAGACCCAGTACTTC.

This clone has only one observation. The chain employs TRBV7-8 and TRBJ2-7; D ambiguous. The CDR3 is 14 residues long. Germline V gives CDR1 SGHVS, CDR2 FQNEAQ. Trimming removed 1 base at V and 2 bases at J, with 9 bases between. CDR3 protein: CASSLEEATYEQYV. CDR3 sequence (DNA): TGTGCCAGCAGCTTAGAAGAAGCGACCTACGAGCAGTACGTC.

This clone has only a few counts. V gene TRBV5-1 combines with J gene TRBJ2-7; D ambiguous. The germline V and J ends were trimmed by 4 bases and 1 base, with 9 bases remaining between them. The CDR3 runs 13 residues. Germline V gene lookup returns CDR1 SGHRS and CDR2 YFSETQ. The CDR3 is CASSPGSSYEQYV. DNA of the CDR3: TGCGCCAGCAGCCCTGGCTCGTCCTACGAGCAGTACGTC.

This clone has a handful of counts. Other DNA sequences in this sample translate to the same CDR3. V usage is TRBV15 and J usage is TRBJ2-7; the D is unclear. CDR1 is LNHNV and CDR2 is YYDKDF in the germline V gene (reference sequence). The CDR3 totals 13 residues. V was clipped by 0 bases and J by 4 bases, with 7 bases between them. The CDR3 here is CATSRDRGYEQYV. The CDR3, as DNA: TGTGCCACCAGCAGAGACAGAGGTTACGAGCAGTACGTC.

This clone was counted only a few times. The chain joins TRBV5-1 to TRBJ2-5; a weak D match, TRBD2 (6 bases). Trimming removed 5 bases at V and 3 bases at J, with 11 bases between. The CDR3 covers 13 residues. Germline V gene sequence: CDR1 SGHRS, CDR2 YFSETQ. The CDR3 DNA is TGCGCCAGCAGGCGGGGCAGGGAAGAGACCCAGTACTTC. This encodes CASRRGREETQYF. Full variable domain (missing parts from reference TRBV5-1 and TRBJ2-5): KAGVTQTPRYLIKTRGQQVTLSCSPISGHRSVSWYQQTPGQGLQFLFEYFSETQRNKGNFPGRFSGRQFSNSRSEMNVSTLELGDSALYLCASRRGREETQYFGPGTRLLVL.

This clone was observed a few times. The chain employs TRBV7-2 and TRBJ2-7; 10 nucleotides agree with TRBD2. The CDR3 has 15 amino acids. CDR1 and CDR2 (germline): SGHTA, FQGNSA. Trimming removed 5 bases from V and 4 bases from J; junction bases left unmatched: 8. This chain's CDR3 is CASSLTTSGKYEQYF. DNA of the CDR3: TGTGCCAGCAGCCTCACTACTAGCGGGAAGTACGAGCAGTACTTC.

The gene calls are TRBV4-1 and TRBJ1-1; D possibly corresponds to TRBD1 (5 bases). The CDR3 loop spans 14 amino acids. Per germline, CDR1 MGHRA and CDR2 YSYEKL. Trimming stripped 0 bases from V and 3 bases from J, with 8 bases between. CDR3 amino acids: CASSQEGPDTEAFF. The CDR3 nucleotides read TGCGCCAGCAGCCAAGAGGGGCCGGACACTGAAGCTTTCTTT.

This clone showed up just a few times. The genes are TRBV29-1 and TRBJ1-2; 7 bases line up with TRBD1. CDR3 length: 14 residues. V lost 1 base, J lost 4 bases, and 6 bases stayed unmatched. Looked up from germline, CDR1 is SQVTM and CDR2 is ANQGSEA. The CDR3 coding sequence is TGCAGCGTTGAAGTCCCACAGGGGTTCTATGGCTACACCTTC. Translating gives CSVEVPQGFYGYTF.

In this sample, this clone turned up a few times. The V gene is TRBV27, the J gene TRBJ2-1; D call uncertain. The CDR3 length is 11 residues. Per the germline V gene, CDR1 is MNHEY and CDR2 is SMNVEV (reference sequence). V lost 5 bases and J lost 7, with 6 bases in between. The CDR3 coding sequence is TGTGCCAGCAGTGCCCGGAATGAGCAGTTCTTC. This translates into CASSARNEQFF.

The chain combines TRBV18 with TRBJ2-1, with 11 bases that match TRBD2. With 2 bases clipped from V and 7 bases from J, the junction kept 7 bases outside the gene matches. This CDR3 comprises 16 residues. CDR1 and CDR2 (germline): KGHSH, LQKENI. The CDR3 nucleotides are TGTGCCAGCTCACCAAGGCTAGCGGGGGGAGCAAATGAGCAGTTCTTC. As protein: CASSPRLAGGANEQFF.

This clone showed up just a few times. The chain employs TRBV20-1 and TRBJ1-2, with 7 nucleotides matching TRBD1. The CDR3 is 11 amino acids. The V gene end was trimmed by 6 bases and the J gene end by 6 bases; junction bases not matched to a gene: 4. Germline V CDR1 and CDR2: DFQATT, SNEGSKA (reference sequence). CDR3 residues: CSAVTGNGYTF. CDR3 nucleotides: TGCAGTGCAGTGACAGGGAATGGCTACACCTTC.

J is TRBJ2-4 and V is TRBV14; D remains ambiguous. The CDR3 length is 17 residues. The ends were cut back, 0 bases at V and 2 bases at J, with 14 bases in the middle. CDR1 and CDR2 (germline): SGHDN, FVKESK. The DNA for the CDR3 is TGTGCCAGCAGCCAAGATATATCCGTGAGTTCCAAAAACATTCAGTACTTC. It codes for CASSQDISVSSKNIQYF. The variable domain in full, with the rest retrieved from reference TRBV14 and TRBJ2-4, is EAGVTQFPSHSVIEKGQTVTLRCDPISGHDNLYWYRRVMGKEIKFLLHFVKESKQDESGMPNNRFLAERTGGTYSTLKVQPAELEDSGVYFCASSQDISVSSKNIQYFGAGTRLSVL.

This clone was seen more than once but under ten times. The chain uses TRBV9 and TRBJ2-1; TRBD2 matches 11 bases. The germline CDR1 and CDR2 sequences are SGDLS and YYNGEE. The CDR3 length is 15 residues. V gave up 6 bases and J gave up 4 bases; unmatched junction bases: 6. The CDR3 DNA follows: TGTGCCAGCAACCCGGGACTAGCGGATTACAATGAGCAGTTCTTC. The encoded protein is CASNPGLADYNEQFF.